The TCR beta chain under discussion was sequenced for a study of blood T cell repertoires in COVID-19 (dated by TCRdb to about 2020). Regarding the research as a whole: The collaborator samples originated in the United States, Italy and Spain and spanned the acute and convalescent phases of COVID-19. The samples were drawn from two sources: the first 160 participants of the ongoing ImmuneRACE study, and 1,200 or so subjects contributed by 6 global collaborators. HLA class I and class II types, where available, came from metadata supplied by the sample provider rather than from assay-based typing. The repertoires were released in a freely available public database meant as a resource for research on the immune response to SARS-CoV-2. Subjects who had been exposed to COVID-19, were actively infected with it, or had recovered from it provided the deeply sampled blood TCRbeta repertoires that made up the dataset. The sample metadata nearly always contained a de-identified subject ID, COVID-19 status, age in years and sex. The material from the prospective study consisted of cDNA or gDNA derived from T cells, B-cell-depleted T cells, or PBMCs. Points the paper makes about the study in general: The amount of clinical and demographic metadata varied by source and participant and was provided uncurated.

In the case of this clone: Its antigen specificity is not known. Nothing much larger sits one base from this clone, and base qualities are not available.

TCRbeta CDR3 regions were amplified from genomic DNA using the immunoSEQ Assay, a bias-controlled multiplex PCR. In the paper's pipeline: The number of nucleated cells in each sample was estimated from the amplification of reference gene primers within the assay. To quantify the absolute abundance of each unique TCRbeta CDR3 rearrangement, sequence reads were collapsed and filtered. For each sample, productive Simpson clonality was calculated as the square root of Simpson's diversity index over productive rearrangements. The source is immuneACCESS, and TCRdb retained only in-frame sequences with V and J called. Part of the clones is not carried over; for the studies checked, unresolved V genes explain less than half of this, and the remainder is unexplained. The DNA was the basis for D and trimming; V, J and clone size are from that table. This sample lists approximately 210,000 clones; 89% were detected once. The top ten constitute approximately 8% of the sample.

Participants in the prospective study were aged about 18 to 95 years, lived in some 24 United States geographic areas, and enrolled through a virtual design. To assign participants to cohorts, the prospective study relied on clinical history that participants themselves reported in a screening survey and a study questionnaire. Recovered participants in ImmuneRACE Cohort 3 were defined as having two consecutive negative NP/OP PCR tests, clearance from a healthcare professional, or resolution of symptoms. In the prospective study, whole blood, serum and a nasopharyngeal or oropharyngeal swab were collected from each participant by mobile phlebotomists. Additional blood draws and questionnaires over an approximately two-month period could optionally be provided by prospective study participants. Before DNA extraction, blood samples from the prospective study were shipped at room temperature or frozen.

The germline V gene specifies MNHEY as CDR1 and SVGAGI as CDR2. The CDR3, from cysteine to phenylalanine, totals 14 residues. CDR3 DNA is the only sequence kept; it has 42 bases, read in frame from the first base. V lost 3 bases and J lost 8 bases; the stretch between them is 13 bases long. This sequence originates from a woman younger than 30 who had recovered from COVID-19. Sequenced input: PBMCs or T cells enriched from blood (not recorded which). This chain joins TRBV6-5 to TRBJ1-4; no D gene call is confident. The CDR3 protein is CASSYPGRGEKLFF. DNA sequence: TGTGCCAGCAGTTATCCCGGACGAGGGGAAAAACTGTTTTTT.